This record concerns one TCR beta chain sequence. No antigen is known for it. This specimen comes from a study of T cell repertoires in cytomegalovirus infection. Background on the study: The public TCR beta signatures pointed to both CMV infection and matching HLA type.

TCRdb passed the reads through MiXCR, listing each CDR3 protein once. This sample carries hundreds of thousands of distinct CDR3 sequences, 35% to 45% of them seen once, and the ten largest clones take about 2.8%. Study-level points and caveats: Within the response measured ex vivo, HLA-C-restricted CMV-specific TCR beta clonotypes were dominant. Carriage of CMV together with the relevant HLA was identifiable through cumulative public TCR beta family frequency.

V was trimmed by 3 bases and J by 2 bases, leaving 13 bases between them. The germline V gene has CDR1 DFQATT and CDR2 SNEGSKA (reference sequence). CDR3 length: 14 residues. The chain recombines TRBV20-1 with TRBJ1-2; TRBD1 might be the D (6 bases). This receptor was obtained from a human donor in good health (CMV status not recorded). Some clones in this sample may be carry-over from other donors' samples. Sequenced: PBMCs. For the CDR3, the DNA is TGCAGTGCTAGGTGGACAGCCGCCAACTATGGCTACACCTTC. Translated: CSARWTAANYGYTF.